Below, 26 T cell receptor beta chains from the same sample are listed, as sequenced in a study of blood T cell repertoires in COVID-19. Method: immunoSEQ multiplex PCR; TCRdb's copy keeps in-frame clones and lacks some. The table has hundreds of thousands of clones, nearly 90% seen once. Sequenced sample: PBMCs or T cells enriched from blood (not recorded which). The source is a woman under 30 with acute COVID-19.

V and J are TRBV27 and TRBJ1-5; D is uncertain. The CDR3 sequence is 16 residues long. The V end lost 2 bases, the J end lost 0 bases, and 11 bases lay between the germline ends. CDR1 and CDR2 (germline): MNHEY, SMNVEV (reference sequence). CDR3 DNA sequence: TGTGCCAGCAGTTTAATGGGAGGATATAGCAATCAGCCCCAGCATTTT. Translated: CASSLMGGYSNQPQHF.

This clone was observed a single time. V usage is TRBV10-1 and J usage is TRBJ2-2; the D gene is possibly TRBD1 (6 bases). Germline V gives CDR1 WNHNN, CDR2 SYGVQD (reference sequence). Trimming cost V 6 bases and J 5 bases, with 10 bases left between them. This CDR3 has 13 residues. The CDR3 bases are TGCGCCAGCAGCGAAACAGGGACCGGGGAGCTGTTTTTT. This encodes CASSETGTGELFF.

The chain joins TRBV3-1 (or the pseudogene TRBV3-2) to TRBJ1-5, with a possible D match to TRBD1 (5 bases). The germline V and J ends were trimmed by 4 bases and 2 bases, with 6 bases remaining between them. CDR1 and CDR2 (germline): LGHDT, YNNKEL (reference sequence). The CDR3 spans 13 residues. The CDR3, as DNA: TGTGCCAGCAGCCGACAGCGCAATCAGCCCCAGCATTTT. This translates into CASSRQRNQPQHF.

The sample holds many counts of this clone. The chain links TRBV6-1 to TRBJ1-2; D is possibly TRBD1 (5 bases). The CDR3 has 15 residues. Germline V gene sequence: CDR1 MNHNS, CDR2 SASEGT. V lost 2 bases to trimming and J lost 6 bases, with 16 bases between them. CDR3 region: CASSEPGRGLDGYTF. For the CDR3, the DNA is TGTGCCAGCAGTGAACCGGGGAGGGGATTGGATGGCTACACCTTC.

V usage is TRBV28 and J usage is TRBJ1-4; a weak D match, TRBD1 (6 bases). V was pared by 1 base and J by 5 bases, with 11 bases between. The CDR3 contains 15 residues. Germline V gene lookup returns CDR1 MDHEN and CDR2 SYDVKM. In nucleotides, the CDR3 is TGTGCCAGCAGTTTATATGAGGGGGAGAATGAAAAACTGTTTTTT. Translation: CASSLYEGENEKLFF.

CDR3 amino acids: CASSLGAGFRDTQYF. CDR3 DNA: TGTGCCAGCAGTTTAGGGGCTGGCTTTCGAGATACGCAGTATTTT. The genes are TRBV28 and TRBJ2-3, with D perhaps TRBD1 (5 bases). The germline gives CDR1 MDHEN, CDR2 SYDVKM. V lost 2 bases to trimming and J lost 5 bases, with 14 bases between them. CDR3 length: 15 residues.

The chain links TRBV3-1 (or the pseudogene TRBV3-2) to TRBJ2-1; 10 bases are shared with TRBD1. Germline loops: CDR1 LGHDT, CDR2 YNNKEL (reference sequence). This CDR3 contains 15 residues. V shed 4 bases and J 8 bases; nucleotides not matched to a gene: 8. This chain's CDR3 is CASSLRTGGGDEQFF. The DNA of the CDR3 is TGTGCCAGCAGCCTACGGACAGGGGGGGGAGATGAGCAGTTCTTC.

This chain links TRBV5-1 with TRBJ1-1; unclear D gene. The germline V gene encodes CDR1 SGHRS and CDR2 YFSETQ. Trimming removed 4 bases from V and 4 bases from J, with 5 bases in between. The CDR3 consists of 11 residues. DNA of the CDR3: TGCGCCAGCAGCGCAGGCACTGAAGCTTTCTTT. Translation: CASSAGTEAFF.

The V and J genes are TRBV12-5 and TRBJ2-1; 7 bases fit TRBD2. V lost 1 base, J lost 7 bases, and 13 bases stayed unmatched. The germline V gene encodes CDR1 LGHNT and CDR2 FRNRAP. The CDR3 runs 17 residues. The CDR3 loop is CASGLGLGLTYLNEQFF. The CDR3 nucleotides read TGTGCTAGTGGTTTGGGCCTGGGACTAACGTATCTTAATGAGCAGTTCTTC.

This chain links TRBV10-3 with TRBJ2-7; 8 bases agree with TRBD2. Per germline, CDR1 ENHRY and CDR2 SYGVKD. After removal of 2 bases from V and 4 bases from J, the junction contained 4 bases not matched to a gene. The CDR3 is made up of 14 amino acids. The DNA of the CDR3 is TGTGCCATCAGTGAGCGGGAGGGCCCGTACGAGCAGTACTTC. This gives the protein CAISEREGPYEQYF.

The chain has TRBV9 and TRBJ2-2, with 8 bases that match TRBD1. This CDR3 has 19 amino acids. The germline V gene has CDR1 SGDLS and CDR2 YYNGEE. V lost 0 bases and J lost 4; bases outside the gene matches: 14. CDR3: CASSVDARGRWGFTGELFF. The CDR3 nucleotides read TGTGCCAGCAGCGTAGACGCCAGGGGGCGCTGGGGATTCACCGGGGAGCTGTTTTTT.

The rearrangement uses TRBV6-2 or TRBV6-3 and TRBJ1-2, with D hard to call. The CDR3 contains 13 residues. Trimming removed 5 bases at V and 4 bases at J, with 11 bases between. Germline lookup yields CDR1 MNHEY and CDR2 SVGEGT. The CDR3 DNA sequence: TGTGCCAGCAGTATTGAGGGTCTCTATGGCTACACCTTC. As protein: CASSIEGLYGYTF.

This clone was observed a handful of times. V usage is TRBV18 and J usage is TRBJ2-7; D is possibly TRBD1 (6 bases). The V gene's germline CDR1 is KGHSH and CDR2 LQKENI. This CDR3 has 17 amino acids. V was clipped by 6 bases and J by 2 bases, with 23 bases between them. CDR3: CASSTTGNAFLAYEQYF. The CDR3 nucleotides read TGTGCCAGCTCTACCACAGGGAATGCCTTTCTTGCCTACGAGCAGTACTTC.

This clone was counted once. This rearrangement joins TRBV7-7 to TRBJ2-7, with TRBD1 identical over 8 bases. The length of the CDR3 is 13 residues. J lost 6 bases, V lost 4 bases, and 5 bases had no gene match. Germline CDR1 reads SSHAT; CDR2 reads FNYEAQ (reference sequence). CDR3 region: CASSSGTGSEQYF. The DNA for the CDR3 is TGTGCCAGCAGCTCCGGGACAGGATCCGAGCAGTACTTC.

The CDR3 spells CASSEPGQGRTGELFF. The CDR3 DNA sequence: TGCGCCAGCAGTGAACCGGGACAGGGAAGGACCGGGGAGCTGTTTTTT. The J gene is TRBJ2-2, the V gene TRBV10-1, with TRBD1 matching over 9 bases. Germline values: CDR1 WNHNN, CDR2 SYGVQD (reference sequence). This CDR3 is 16 amino acids long. Trimming cost V 3 bases and J 5 bases; bases outside gene matches: 7.

This sequence joins TRBV6-5 and TRBJ1-5, with no clear D. This CDR3 is 15 amino acids long. The germline CDR1 and CDR2 sequences are MNHEY and SVGAGI. V was shortened by 8 bases and J by 7 bases, with 21 bases between the two germline ends. CDR3 in DNA: TGTGCCAGCGCCACCGGAGGGAGCGGTTGGCAGCCCCAGCATTTT. This gives the protein CASATGGSGWQPQHF.

The chain has TRBV15 and TRBJ2-7; D is perhaps TRBD2 (5 bases). Trimming stripped 0 bases from V and 0 bases from J, with 21 bases between. CDR1 and CDR2 (germline): LNHNV, YYDKDF (reference sequence). The CDR3 sequence is 19 residues long. The CDR3 loop is CATSRERNVRAAGSYEQYF. The CDR3 DNA reads TGTGCCACCAGCAGAGAAAGGAACGTTAGAGCGGCCGGCTCCTACGAGCAGTACTTC.

This chain connects TRBV7-3 to TRBJ2-1; 8 bases map to TRBD1. Per the germline V gene, CDR1 is SGHTA and CDR2 is FQGTGA. CDR3 length: 15 amino acids. Losses at the gene ends were 5 bases for V and 10 bases for J; bases not matched to a gene: 13. CDR3: CASSPGTGELWEQFF. The DNA for the CDR3 is TGTGCCAGCAGCCCCGGGACAGGAGAGCTATGGGAGCAGTTCTTC.

V usage is TRBV29-1 and J usage is TRBJ2-7; 10 nucleotides match TRBD1. This CDR3 spans 14 amino acids. V dropped 6 bases and J dropped 2; count of bases not matched to a gene: 7. CDR1 SQVTM and CDR2 ANQGSEA come from the germline V gene. CDR3 protein: CSVQDRGSTYEQYF. As DNA, the CDR3 is TGCAGCGTCCAGGACAGGGGGTCAACCTACGAGCAGTACTTC.

The V and J genes are TRBV11-2 and TRBJ2-7; 9 bases are shared with TRBD2. Trimming removed 1 base from V and 4 bases from J; junction bases left unmatched: 5. Germline V gives CDR1 SGHAT, CDR2 FQNNGV. This CDR3 is 15 amino acids long. The CDR3 DNA reads TGTGCCAGCAGCTTAGCAGGGACTAGCTCTTACGAGCAGTACTTC. Its translation: CASSLAGTSSYEQYF.

This chain joins TRBV11-2 and TRBJ2-3; D not resolved. The germline V gene encodes CDR1 SGHAT and CDR2 FQNNGV. V was clipped by 3 bases and J by 2 bases, with 12 bases between them. The CDR3 spans 15 residues. The CDR3 DNA reads TGTGCCAGCAGCTTGTCAGACTTCACCACAGATACGCAGTATTTT. It encodes CASSLSDFTTDTQYF.

This clone was observed once. CDR3 sequence: CATSDRGPTDEQYF. CDR3 DNA: TGTGCCACCAGCGACAGGGGTCCCACAGACGAGCAGTACTTC. This rearrangement joins TRBV24-1 to TRBJ2-7; 8 nucleotides match TRBD1. This CDR3 comprises 14 residues. V was clipped by 7 bases and J by 5 bases; unmatched bases: 9. In germline, CDR1 is KGHDR, CDR2 SFDVKD.

The genes are TRBV14 and TRBJ1-1; D unresolved. Germline assignment: CDR1 SGHDN and CDR2 FVKESK. The germline V and J ends were trimmed by 1 base and 1 base, with 4 bases remaining between them. The CDR3 totals 13 residues. CDR3 sequence (DNA): TGTGCCAGCAGCCAAGCGGGGAACACTGAAGCTTTCTTT. It yields the protein CASSQAGNTEAFF.

This chain joins TRBV4-2 and TRBJ2-1, with TRBD2 as a possible D gene (6 bases). The CDR3 contains 15 residues. From germline, CDR1 is LGHNA and CDR2 YNFKEQ. Trimming took 1 base from V and 2 from J, leaving 9 bases between them. In DNA, the CDR3 is TGTGCCAGCAGCCAAGTAGCGGTCCCCTACAATGAGCAGTTCTTC. Encoded protein: CASSQVAVPYNEQFF.

V usage is TRBV28 and J usage is TRBJ2-1; possibly TRBD1 for D (5 bases). Germline lookup yields CDR1 MDHEN and CDR2 SYDVKM. This CDR3 comprises 19 residues. The V end was cut by 3 bases, the J end by 0 bases, with 21 bases between. As DNA, the CDR3 is TGTGCCAGCAGTTTTCCAGGTGGGGCCATCACGGTCTCCTACAATGAGCAGTTCTTC. This sequence encodes CASSFPGGAITVSYNEQFF.

The chain is built from TRBV18 and TRBJ1-6; tentative D call: TRBD1 (5 bases). This CDR3 is 13 amino acids long. Per germline, CDR1 KGHSH and CDR2 LQKENI. Trimming pared 1 base from V and 8 bases from J, leaving 6 bases between. CDR3 bases: TGTGCCAGCTCACCACGGGGGGATTCACCCCTCCACTTT. It is translated as CASSPRGDSPLHF. The full variable domain, with the rest looked up from reference TRBV18 and TRBJ1-6, is NAGVMQNPRHLVRRRGQEARLRCSPMKGHSHVYWYRQLPEEGLKFMVYLQKENIIDESGMPKERFSAEFPKEGPSILRIQQVVRGDSAAYFCASSPRGDSPLHFGNGTRLTVT.